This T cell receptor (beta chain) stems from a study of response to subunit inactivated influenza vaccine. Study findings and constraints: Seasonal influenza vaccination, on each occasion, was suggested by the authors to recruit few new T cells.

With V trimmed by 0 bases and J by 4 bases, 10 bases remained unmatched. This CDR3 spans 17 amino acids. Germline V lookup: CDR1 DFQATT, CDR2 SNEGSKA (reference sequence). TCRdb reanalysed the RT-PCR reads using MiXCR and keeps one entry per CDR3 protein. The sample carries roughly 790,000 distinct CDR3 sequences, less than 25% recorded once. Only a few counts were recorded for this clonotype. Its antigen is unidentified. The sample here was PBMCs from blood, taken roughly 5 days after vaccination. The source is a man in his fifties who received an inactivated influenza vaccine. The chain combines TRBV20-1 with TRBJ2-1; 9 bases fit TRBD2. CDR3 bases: TGCAGTGCTAGAGATAGTACGGGACTAGCAGGTTACAATGAGCAGTTCTTC. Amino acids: CSARDSTGLAGYNEQFF.